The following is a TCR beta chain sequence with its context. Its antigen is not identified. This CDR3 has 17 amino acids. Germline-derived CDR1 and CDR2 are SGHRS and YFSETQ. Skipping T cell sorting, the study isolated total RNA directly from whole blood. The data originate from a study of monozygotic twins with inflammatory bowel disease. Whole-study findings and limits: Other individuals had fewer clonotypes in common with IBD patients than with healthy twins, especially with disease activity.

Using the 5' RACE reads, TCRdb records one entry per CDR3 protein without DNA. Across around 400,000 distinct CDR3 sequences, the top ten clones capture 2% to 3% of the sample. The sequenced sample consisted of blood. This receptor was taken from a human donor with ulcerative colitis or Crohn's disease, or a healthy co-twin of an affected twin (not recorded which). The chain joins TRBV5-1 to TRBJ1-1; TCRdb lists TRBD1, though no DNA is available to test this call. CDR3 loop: CASSLLAGGLRNTEAFF.